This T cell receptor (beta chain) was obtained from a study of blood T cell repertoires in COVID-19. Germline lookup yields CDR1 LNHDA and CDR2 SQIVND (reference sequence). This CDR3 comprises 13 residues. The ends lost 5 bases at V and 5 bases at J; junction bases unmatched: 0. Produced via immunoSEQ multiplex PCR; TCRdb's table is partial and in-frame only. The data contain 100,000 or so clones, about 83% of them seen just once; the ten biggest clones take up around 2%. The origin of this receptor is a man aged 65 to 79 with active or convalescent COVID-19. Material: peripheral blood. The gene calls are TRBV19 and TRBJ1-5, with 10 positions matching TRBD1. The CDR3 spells CASSGTGDQPQHF. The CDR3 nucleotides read TGTGCCAGTAGTGGGACAGGGGATCAGCCCCAGCATTTT.